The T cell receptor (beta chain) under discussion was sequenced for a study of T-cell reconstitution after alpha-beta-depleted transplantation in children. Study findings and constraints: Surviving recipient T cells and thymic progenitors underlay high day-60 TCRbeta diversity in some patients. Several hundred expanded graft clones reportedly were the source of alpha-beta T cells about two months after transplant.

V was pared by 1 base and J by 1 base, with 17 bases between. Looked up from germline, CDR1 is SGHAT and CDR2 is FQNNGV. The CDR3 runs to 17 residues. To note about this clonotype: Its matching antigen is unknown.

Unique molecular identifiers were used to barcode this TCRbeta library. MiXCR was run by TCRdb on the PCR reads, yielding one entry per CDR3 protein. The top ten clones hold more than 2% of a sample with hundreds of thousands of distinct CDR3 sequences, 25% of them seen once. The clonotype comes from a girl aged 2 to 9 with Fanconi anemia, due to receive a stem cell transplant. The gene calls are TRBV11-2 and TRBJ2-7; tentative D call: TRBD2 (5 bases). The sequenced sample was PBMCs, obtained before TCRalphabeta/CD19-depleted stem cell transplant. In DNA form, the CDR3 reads TGTGCCAGCAGCTTAGGGAGGTGGGAACCCCTTTCCTACGAGCAGTACTTC. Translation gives CASSLGRWEPLSYEQYF.